Detailed here is one TCR beta chain. V was clipped by 4 bases and J by 10 bases, with 22 bases between them. The CDR3 extends over 15 amino acids. The V gene's germline CDR1 is MNHEY and CDR2 SMNVEV (reference sequence). This entry belongs to a study of shared clonotypes between healthy human individuals. Study at large: Donors had three CD4 naive, three CD4 memory, two CD8 naive and one CD8 memory plate apiece.

Sequenced by immunoSEQ multiplex PCR; TCRdb stores in-frame clones only, minus some. The repertoire consists of 2 million to 2.5 million clones, with around 95% occurring once and the leading ten covering less than 0.15%. Sequencing used naive CD4+ T cells sorted from blood. Subset described: CD45RA+ positively selected. V usage is TRBV27 and J usage is TRBJ1-1; weak D call: TRBD1 (5 bases). This receptor was taken from a man aged 18 to 30 in good health. The CDR3 reads CASSSSQSQGLRAFF. The CDR3 DNA is TGTGCCAGCAGTTCGAGTCAATCTCAGGGCCTAAGAGCTTTCTTT.